Each of the 5 T cell receptor beta chains below was sequenced from the same sample in a study of shared clonotypes between healthy human individuals. Some clones are missing from TCRdb's copy, which holds only in-frame ones; the method was immunoSEQ multiplex PCR. Of about 490,000 clones listed, almost 80% were seen once; the top ten hold approximately 12%. What was sequenced was PBMCs. Receptors originate from a woman aged 40 to 50 in good health. Some clones in this sample may be carry-over from other donors' samples.

The chain joins TRBV7-3 to TRBJ2-1; D is perhaps TRBD2 (6 bases). The CDR3 runs 13 residues. Germline CDR1 reads SGHTA; CDR2 reads FQGTGA. The germline V and J ends were trimmed by 3 bases and 8 bases, with 11 bases remaining between them. The CDR3 DNA reads as TGTGCCAGCAGCTTGGCTAGGGAGGATGAGCAGTTCTTC. Its protein product is CASSLAREDEQFF.

The chain has TRBV11-2 and TRBJ2-5; 10 bases line up with TRBD1. J was trimmed by 3 bases and V by 8 bases; bases with no gene match: 9. There are 15 residues in the CDR3. Germline lookup yields CDR1 SGHAT and CDR2 FQNNGV. CDR3 protein: CASGTRDRGKETQYF. The CDR3 region has the DNA TGTGCCAGCGGCACCAGGGACAGGGGAAAAGAGACCCAGTACTTC.

V and J are TRBV5-1 and TRBJ2-1, with D unresolved. The ends were cut back, 4 bases at V and 3 bases at J, with 2 bases in the middle. The CDR3 is made up of 11 amino acids. CDR1 SGHRS and CDR2 YFSETQ come from the germline V gene. DNA of the CDR3: TGCGCCAGCAGCGTCTACAATGAGCAGTTCTTC. Its protein is CASSVYNEQFF.

This clone was observed a few times. V usage is TRBV29-1 and J usage is TRBJ1-4; D is possibly TRBD1 (5 bases). The germline V gene has CDR1 SQVTM and CDR2 ANQGSEA. V lost 7 bases and J 8 bases, leaving 17 bases between the germline ends. This CDR3 region has 13 residues. The chain's CDR3 is CSASQVREEKLFF. CDR3 DNA sequence: TGCAGCGCGTCACAGGTCAGAGAAGAAAAACTGTTTTTT.

The chain employs TRBV18 and TRBJ2-7, with TRBD1 identical over 7 bases. V trimming: 5 bases; J trimming: 1 base; junction bases outside the gene matches: 2. Germline V gene data show CDR1 as KGHSH and CDR2 as LQKENI. CDR3 length: 13 residues. The chain's CDR3 is CASSRQGSYEQYF. CDR3 in DNA: TGTGCCAGCTCAAGACAGGGTTCCTACGAGCAGTACTTC.